The 18 T cell receptor beta chains below all came from one sample that was sequenced in a study of T cell repertoires in aging, cancer and after chemotherapy. Peripheral blood genomic DNA, not sorted cells or RNA, was the template. Multiplex touch-down PCR with TRB-A/B primers amplified rearranged V-D-J TRB sequences. TCRdb ran MiXCR on the multiplex PCR reads and lists one entry per CDR3 protein. The repertoire has over 8,500 distinct CDR3 sequences, approximately 25% of them found once; the top ten carry about 2.4%. Sequenced sample: blood. The receptors stem from a human donor in good health.

Sample share makes this clonotype medium-sized (0.01 to 0.1%). The rearrangement uses TRBV6-2 or TRBV6-3 and TRBJ2-2; D gene uncertain. CDR3 length equals 16 residues. Germline loops: CDR1 MNHEY, CDR2 SVGEGT. Trimming shortened V by 6 bases and J by 0 bases, and 14 bases separated the two germline ends. Here the CDR3 DNA reads TGTGCCAGCAGATCCCACCGGGTCGCGAACACCGGGGAGCTGTTTTTT. This codes for CASRSHRVANTGELFF.

The sample holds a few counts of this clonotype. The chain carries TRBV7-9 and TRBJ1-4; 11 bases align to TRBD1. Trimming removed 10 bases from V and 5 bases from J; junction bases left unmatched: 12. CDR3 length: 16 residues. Germline V gene data show CDR1 as SEHNR and CDR2 as FQNEAQ (reference sequence). The CDR3 sequence: CATAGTGGFSNEKLFF. The CDR3, as DNA: TGTGCCACCGCCGGGACAGGGGGTTTCTCGAATGAAAAACTGTTTTTT. Using reference TRBV7-9 and TRBJ1-4 for the parts outside the CDR3, the full variable domain is DTGVSQNPRHKITKRGQNVTFRCDPISEHNRLYWYRQTLGQGPEFLTYFQNEAQLEKSRLLSDRFSAERPKGSFSTLEIQRTEQGDSAMYLCATAGTGGFSNEKLFFGSGTQLSVL.

The V call is TRBV6-2 or TRBV6-3, the J call TRBJ2-1, with 8 nucleotides matching TRBD1. Per the germline V gene, CDR1 is MNHEY and CDR2 is SVGEGT. The CDR3 runs to 15 residues. The V and J ends lost 5 bases and 5 bases, in that order; junction bases with no gene match: 8. CDR3 loop: CASSHLPDRDNEQFF. CDR3 nucleotide sequence: TGTGCCAGCAGTCACCTCCCGGACAGGGACAATGAGCAGTTCTTC.

This clonotype has a handful of counts. V gene TRBV27 combines with J gene TRBJ1-5; possible D gene TRBD1, 6 bases. CDR1 is MNHEY, CDR2 SMNVEV, per germline (reference sequence). V dropped 6 bases and J dropped 9 bases, with 21 bases sitting between them. The length of the CDR3 is 15 residues. The CDR3, as DNA: TGTGCCAGCAGCCCTACAGGGATTAGCCCGGGGCCCCAGCATTTT. It specifies CASSPTGISPGPQHF.

This clonotype appeared a few times. The V gene is TRBV7-3, the J gene TRBJ2-1; unclear D gene. Per germline, CDR1 SGHTA and CDR2 FQGTGA. The CDR3 length is 14 residues. Trimming pared 2 bases from V and 0 bases from J, leaving 5 bases between. The CDR3 DNA follows: TGTGCCAGCAGCTTAGTGGGCTCCTACAATGAGCAGTTCTTC. It encodes CASSLVGSYNEQFF.

This clonotype was counted only a few times. The chain employs TRBV18 and TRBJ2-5; 8 nucleotides match TRBD1. The J segment lost 5 bases and the V segment lost 0 bases, leaving 5 bases of the junction unmatched. Germline values: CDR1 KGHSH, CDR2 LQKENI. The CDR3 sequence is 15 residues long. In nucleotides, the CDR3 is TGTGCCAGCTCACCACCGATGAGACAGGGGGAGACCCAGTACTTC. It yields the protein CASSPPMRQGETQYF. The full variable domain, its missing parts supplied by reference TRBV18 and TRBJ2-5, is NAGVMQNPRHLVRRRGQEARLRCSPMKGHSHVYWYRQLPEEGLKFMVYLQKENIIDESGMPKERFSAEFPKEGPSILRIQQVVRGDSAAYFCASSPPMRQGETQYFGPGTRLLVL.

This clonotype was seen more than once but under ten times. The chain recombines TRBV28 with TRBJ1-5; TRBD1 is a possible D gene (6 bases). Per the germline V gene, CDR1 is MDHEN and CDR2 is SYDVKM. The CDR3 totals 14 residues. The V gene lost 5 bases and the J gene lost 7 bases, with 15 bases spanning the gap. In DNA form, the CDR3 reads TGTGCCAGCAGTCCCTCGGGGACATACCAGCCCCAGCATTTT. It specifies CASSPSGTYQPQHF.

This clonotype is termed medium-sized. The V and J genes are TRBV20-1 and TRBJ2-3; 7 positions agree with TRBD2. J lost 5 bases, V lost 5 bases, and 4 bases had no gene match. The CDR3 is made up of 12 amino acids. The V gene's germline CDR1 is DFQATT and CDR2 SNEGSKA (reference sequence). CDR3 DNA sequence: TGCAGTGCTTGGGAGGGCGGAGATACGCAGTATTTT. It translates to CSAWEGGDTQYF.

A few counts support this clonotype. The rearrangement links TRBV12-3 or TRBV12-4 to TRBJ2-1, with TRBD1 as a possible D gene (6 bases). V shed 2 bases and J shed 7 bases, with 18 bases lying between them. The CDR3 is 16 amino acids. In DNA form, the CDR3 reads TGTGCCAGCAGTTTATCCGGACAGACCACAGGGAATGAGCAGTTCTTC. Protein sequence: CASSLSGQTTGNEQFF.

Here the CDR3 DNA reads TGTGCCAGCAGCATGGGGCGGCGCCACTACGAGCAGTACTTC. It encodes CASSMGRRHYEQYF. V and J are TRBV5-7 and TRBJ2-7, with TRBD1 as a possible D gene (5 bases). TRBV5-7 is flagged as an ORF with uncertain function. The CDR3 is made up of 14 amino acids. V dropped 4 bases and J dropped 3 bases, with 14 bases sitting between them.

The genes are TRBV10-3 and TRBJ2-5; 9 nucleotides line up with TRBD1. The germline V gene has CDR1 ENHRY and CDR2 SYGVKD. Losses at the gene ends were 2 bases for V and 4 bases for J; bases not matched to a gene: 8. This CDR3 comprises 16 residues. CDR3 residues: CAISEAGQGFGETQYF. CDR3 bases: TGTGCCATCAGTGAGGCTGGACAGGGGTTCGGAGAGACCCAGTACTTC.

Sample share makes this clonotype medium-sized (0.01 to 0.1%). The chain recombines TRBV19 with TRBJ1-4; D remains ambiguous. Per the germline V gene, CDR1 is LNHDA and CDR2 is SQIVND (reference sequence). This CDR3 spans 12 amino acids. V lost 4 bases to trimming and J lost 8 bases, with 8 bases between them. The CDR3 is CASSTTGEKLFF. Written as DNA, the CDR3 is TGTGCCAGTAGTACGACGGGGGAAAAACTGTTTTTT.

This clonotype showed up just once. This rearrangement joins TRBV27 to TRBJ2-5; the match to TRBD1 covers 9 bases. From germline, CDR1 is MNHEY and CDR2 SMNVEV (reference sequence). Trimming removed 6 bases from V and 3 bases from J; junction bases left unmatched: 23. CDR3 length equals 20 residues. DNA of the CDR3: TGTGCCAGCAGGAGACAGGGGTGGCCCGTAGCCGGGACAGGGAAAGAGACCCAGTACTTC. Amino acids: CASRRQGWPVAGTGKETQYF.

This clonotype appeared a few times. The chain recombines TRBV19 with TRBJ1-5; maybe TRBD1 (6 bases). The CDR3 has 15 residues. Between the trimmed V and J ends, which lost 6 bases and 1 base, there was a span of 13 bases. Germline CDR1 reads LNHDA; CDR2 reads SQIVND (reference sequence). The DNA of the CDR3 is TGTGCCAGTAGGACGACAGGTATAAGCAATCAGCCCCAGCATTTT. Encoded protein: CASRTTGISNQPQHF.

The V gene is TRBV4-3, the J gene TRBJ2-3, with D perhaps TRBD2 (6 bases). Germline V CDR1 and CDR2: LGHNA, YSLEER. The length of the CDR3 is 15 residues. The V end was cut by 9 bases, the J end by 2 bases, with 18 bases between. The CDR3 here is CASRPGTGDTDTQYF. The CDR3 DNA follows: TGCGCCAGTAGACCCGGGACTGGCGACACAGATACGCAGTATTTT.

The chain carries TRBV6-5 and TRBJ1-4; D may be TRBD1 (6 bases). The CDR3 extends over 16 amino acids. The V end lost 6 bases, the J end lost 7 bases, and 21 bases lay between the germline ends. The germline CDR1 and CDR2 sequences are MNHEY and SVGAGI. CDR3 sequence reads: CASRSRGGYGGEKLFF. As DNA, the CDR3 is TGTGCCAGCAGGTCTCGAGGGGGATATGGAGGTGAAAAACTGTTTTTT.

The chain recombines TRBV7-2 with TRBJ1-4; D is undetermined. The CDR3 is 15 residues long. V was pared by 5 bases and J by 7 bases, with 17 bases between. CDR1 is SGHTA and CDR2 is FQGNSA in the germline V gene. CDR3 region: CASSRQLAGSEKLFF. For the CDR3, the DNA is TGTGCCAGCAGCCGACAATTAGCTGGGAGTGAAAAACTGTTTTTT. Full variable domain (rest looked up from reference TRBV7-2 and TRBJ1-4): GAGVSQSPSNKVTEKGKDVELRCDPISGHTALYWYRQSLGQGLEFLIYFQGNSAPDKSGLPSDRFSAERTGGSVSTLTIQRTQQEDSAVYLCASSRQLAGSEKLFFGSGTQLSVL.

The gene calls are TRBV5-1 and TRBJ2-7; 8 bases map to TRBD1. The germline V gene encodes CDR1 SGHRS and CDR2 YFSETQ. Trimming cost V 5 bases and J 6 bases; bases outside gene matches: 10. The CDR3 sequence is 14 residues long. CDR3 sequence: CASRPLGTGLEQYF. DNA for the CDR3: TGCGCCAGCAGGCCTCTCGGGACAGGACTCGAGCAGTACTTC.